The 3 T cell receptor beta chains below all came from one sample that was sequenced in a study of shared T cell receptors in the human thymus. Method: immunoSEQ multiplex PCR; TCRdb's copy keeps in-frame clones and lacks some. This table holds 600,000 to 900,000 clones, roughly 85% found once. This same sample was also taken into another study, of human thymus T cells.

The sequencing sample was made of thymocytes. The receptor source for this set is a girl under three years old with a congenital heart defect.

The sample holds one count of this clone. The J gene is TRBJ1-1, the V gene TRBV10-3; D is undetermined. Germline assignment: CDR1 ENHRY and CDR2 SYGVKD. This CDR3 is built from 12 residues. The germline V and J ends were trimmed by 4 bases and 4 bases, with 7 bases remaining between them. For the CDR3, the DNA is TGTGCCATCAGTGCATTGGCCACTGAAGCTTTCTTT. Its protein product is CAISALATEAFF.

Turning to this clone: At one end, the junction sequence differs from germline, possibly due to a read error. The chain combines TRBV7-7 with TRBJ2-7; 7 nucleotides align to TRBD1. Germline V CDR1 and CDR2: SSHAT, FNYEAQ (reference sequence). The CDR3 sequence is 15 residues long. The CDR3 here is CTSSLAMGQRYEQYF. The CDR3 coding sequence is TGTACCAGCAGCTTAGCGATGGGACAGCGCTACGAGCAGTACTTC.

The V gene is TRBV2, the J gene TRBJ1-1; maybe TRBD1 (6 bases). The CDR3 loop spans 15 amino acids. CDR1 is SNHLY, CDR2 FYNNEI, per germline. The V and J ends lost 6 bases and 2 bases respectively, with 16 bases between them. CDR3 region: CASREQGPLNTEAFF. The CDR3 nucleotides are TGTGCCAGCAGAGAACAGGGTCCCCTTAACACTGAAGCTTTCTTT. Full variable domain (rest looked up from reference TRBV2 and TRBJ1-1): EPEVTQTPSHQVTQMGQEVILRCVPISNHLYFYWYRQILGQKVEFLVSFYNNEISEKSEIFDDQFSVERPDGSNFTLKIRSTKLEDSAMYFCASREQGPLNTEAFFGQGTRLTVV.